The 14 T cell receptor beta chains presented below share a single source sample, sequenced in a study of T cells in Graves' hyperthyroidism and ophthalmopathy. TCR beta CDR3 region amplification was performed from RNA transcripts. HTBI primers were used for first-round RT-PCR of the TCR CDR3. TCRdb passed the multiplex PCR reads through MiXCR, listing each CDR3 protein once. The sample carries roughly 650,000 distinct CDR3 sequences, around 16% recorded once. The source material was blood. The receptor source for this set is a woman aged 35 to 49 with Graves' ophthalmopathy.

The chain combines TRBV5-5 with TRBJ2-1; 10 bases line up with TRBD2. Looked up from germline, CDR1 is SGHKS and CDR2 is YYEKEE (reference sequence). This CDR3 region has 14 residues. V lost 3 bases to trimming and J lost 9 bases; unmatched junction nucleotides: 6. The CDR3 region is CASSYAGTSVEQFF. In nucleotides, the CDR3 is TGTGCCAGCAGCTACGCCGGGACTAGCGTTGAGCAGTTCTTC.

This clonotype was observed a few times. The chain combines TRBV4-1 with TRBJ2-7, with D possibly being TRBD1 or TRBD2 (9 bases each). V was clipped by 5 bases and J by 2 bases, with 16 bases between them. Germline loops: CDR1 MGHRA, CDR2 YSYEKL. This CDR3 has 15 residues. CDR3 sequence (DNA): TGCGCCAGCAGCGAGCGGGGGGACAGGGCCTACGAGCAGTACTTC. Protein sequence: CASSERGDRAYEQYF.

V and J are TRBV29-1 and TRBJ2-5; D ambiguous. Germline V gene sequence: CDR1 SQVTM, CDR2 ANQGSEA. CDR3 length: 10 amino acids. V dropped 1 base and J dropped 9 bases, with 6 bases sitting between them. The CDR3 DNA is TGCAGCGTTGAAGCTGAAGCCCAGTACTTC. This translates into CSVEAEAQYF. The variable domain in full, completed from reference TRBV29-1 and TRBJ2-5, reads SAVISQKPSRDICQRGTSLTIQCQVDSQVTMMFWYRQQPGQSLTLIATANQGSEATYESGFVIDKFPISRPNLTFSTLTVSNMSPEDSSIYLCSVEAEAQYFGPGTRLLVL.

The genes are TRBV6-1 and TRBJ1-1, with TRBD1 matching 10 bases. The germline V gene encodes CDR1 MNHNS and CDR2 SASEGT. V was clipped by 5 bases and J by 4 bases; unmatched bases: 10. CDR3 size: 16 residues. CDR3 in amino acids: CASSSNLGQGGTEAFF. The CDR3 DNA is TGTGCCAGCAGTTCCAACCTAGGACAGGGGGGCACTGAAGCTTTCTTT.

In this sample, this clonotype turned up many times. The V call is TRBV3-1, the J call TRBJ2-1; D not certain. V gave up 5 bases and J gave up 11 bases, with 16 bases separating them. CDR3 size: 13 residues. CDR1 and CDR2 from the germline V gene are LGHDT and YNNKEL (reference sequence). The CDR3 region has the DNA TGTGCCAGCAGCTACACCGCGCGGCTAAAGCAGTTCTTC. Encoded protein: CASSYTARLKQFF.

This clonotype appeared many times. The CDR3 DNA reads TGTGCCAGCAGCTCTCGGCGTGGGACAGGGGGCGCGAACTATGGCTACACCTTC. It translates to CASSSRRGTGGANYGYTF. J is TRBJ1-2 and V is TRBV7-9, with 12 bases fitting TRBD1. The V gene's germline CDR1 is SEHNR and CDR2 FQNEAQ (reference sequence). With 4 bases clipped from V and 2 bases from J, the junction kept 11 bases outside the gene matches. This CDR3 contains 18 residues.

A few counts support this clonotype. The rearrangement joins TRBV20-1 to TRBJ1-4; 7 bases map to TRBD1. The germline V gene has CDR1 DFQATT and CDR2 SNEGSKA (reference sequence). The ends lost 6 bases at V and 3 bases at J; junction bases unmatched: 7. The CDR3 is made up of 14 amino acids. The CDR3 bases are TGCAGTGCCAAACAGGGGCGGGCTAATGAAAAACTGTTTTTT. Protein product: CSAKQGRANEKLFF.

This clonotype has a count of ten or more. The CDR3 coding sequence is TGTGCCAGCAGCTTCGCTAGACCCCCAGAGACCCAGTACTTC. Its protein is CASSFARPPETQYF. The chain joins TRBV13 to TRBJ2-5; no firm D call. V was clipped by 3 bases and J by 4 bases, with 12 bases between them. Germline V gene data show CDR1 as PRHDT and CDR2 as FYEKMQ (reference sequence). The CDR3 extends over 14 amino acids.

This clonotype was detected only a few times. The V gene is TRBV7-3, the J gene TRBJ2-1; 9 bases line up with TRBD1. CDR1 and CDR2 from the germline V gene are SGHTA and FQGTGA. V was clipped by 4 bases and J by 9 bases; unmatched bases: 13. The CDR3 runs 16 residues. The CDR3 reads CASSSRVTGGFSEQFF. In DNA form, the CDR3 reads TGTGCCAGCAGCTCCCGGGTGACAGGGGGTTTCAGTGAGCAGTTCTTC.

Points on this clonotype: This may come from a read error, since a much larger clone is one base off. The CDR3 sequence is CASSFLASLGNEQYF. CDR3 nucleotides: TGTGCCAGCAGTTTTTTGGCTAGTTTAGGGAACGAGCAGTACTTC. The V and J genes are TRBV12-3 or TRBV12-4 and TRBJ2-7; no clear D gene. The CDR3 length is 15 residues. The germline V and J ends were trimmed by 3 bases and 5 bases, with 17 bases remaining between them.

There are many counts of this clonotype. The CDR3 protein is CASSPPRGLNTEAFF. The CDR3 nucleotides are TGTGCCAGCAGCCCCCCGCGGGGGTTGAACACTGAAGCTTTCTTT. V is TRBV3-1 and J is TRBJ1-1; the D gene is possibly TRBD1 (5 bases). The CDR3 consists of 15 residues. Trimming removed 4 bases at V and 0 bases at J, with 12 bases between. The germline CDR1 and CDR2 sequences are LGHDT and YNNKEL (reference sequence).

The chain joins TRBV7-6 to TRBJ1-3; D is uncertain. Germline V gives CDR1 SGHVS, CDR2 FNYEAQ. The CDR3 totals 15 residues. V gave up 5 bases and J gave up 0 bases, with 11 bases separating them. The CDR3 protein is CASSGIVASGNTIYF. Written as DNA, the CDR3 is TGTGCCAGCAGCGGGATCGTGGCCTCTGGAAACACCATATATTTT.

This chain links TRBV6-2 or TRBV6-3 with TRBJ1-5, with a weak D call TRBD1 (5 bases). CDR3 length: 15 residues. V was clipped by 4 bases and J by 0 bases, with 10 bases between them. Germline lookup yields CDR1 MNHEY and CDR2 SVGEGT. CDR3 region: CASSLDINSNQPQHF. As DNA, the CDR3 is TGTGCCAGCAGTTTGGACATAAATAGCAATCAGCCCCAGCATTTT.

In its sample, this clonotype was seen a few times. The CDR3 is CASSNGAFSYEQYF. DNA for the CDR3: TGTGCCAGCAGCAACGGGGCGTTCTCCTACGAGCAGTACTTC. The chain is built from TRBV28 and TRBJ2-7; D may correspond to TRBD1 or TRBD2 (5 bases each). This CDR3 has 14 residues. Germline values: CDR1 MDHEN, CDR2 SYDVKM. Trimming took 6 bases from V and 0 from J, leaving 12 bases between them.